Following are 20 T cell receptor beta chains from one sample sequenced in a study of shared clonotypes between healthy human individuals. Data came from immunoSEQ multiplex PCR; TCRdb stores just in-frame clones and leaves some out. The table includes about 1,900,000 clones, 85% to 95% detected once. Naivety among CD8 cells was defined by CD45RO negativity and positive CCR7 selection, thereby excluding terminally differentiated effector memory CD45RA+ cells. Material for sequencing was naive CD8+ T cells sorted from blood. The receptor source for this set is a man in his late teens or twenties in good health.

This clone was recorded only once. J is TRBJ2-2 and V is TRBV7-9, with D possibly matching TRBD2 (6 bases). CDR1 SEHNR and CDR2 FQNEAQ come from the germline V gene (reference sequence). The CDR3 runs to 15 residues. V lost 0 bases, J lost 4 bases, and 9 bases lay in between. CDR3: CASSLAFGGTGELFF. The CDR3 nucleotides are TGTGCCAGCAGCTTAGCGTTCGGGGGCACCGGGGAGCTGTTTTTT.

Note on this clone: Other nucleotide sequences from this sample produce the same CDR3. The CDR3 coding sequence is TGTGCCAGTAGTCTCGACAGCTCCTACGAGCAGTACTTC. Protein product: CASSLDSSYEQYF. This sequence joins TRBV19 and TRBJ2-7, with a tentative D call TRBD1 (5 bases). The V gene lost 5 bases and the J gene lost 0 bases, with 8 bases spanning the gap. This CDR3 has 13 amino acids. CDR1 LNHDA and CDR2 SQIVND come from the germline V gene (reference sequence).

V is TRBV27 and J is TRBJ2-3; 10 nucleotides align to TRBD1. The junction had 4 bases not matched to a gene; V was cut back by 8 bases and J by 5 bases. Germline V gene data show CDR1 as MNHEY and CDR2 as SMNVEV (reference sequence). This CDR3 is 13 amino acids long. CDR3 loop: CASSDRGEDTQYF. The DNA for the CDR3 is TGTGCCAGCTCGGACAGGGGGGAAGATACGCAGTATTTT.

This clone has just a few counts. V gene TRBV2 combines with J gene TRBJ2-7; D may be TRBD1 (5 bases). The germline V gene encodes CDR1 SNHLY and CDR2 FYNNEI. Deletions cut 6 bases from V and 3 bases from J, with 9 bases between. The CDR3 extends over 12 amino acids. CDR3 protein: CASRDNLYEQYF. Here the CDR3 DNA reads TGTGCCAGCAGGGACAATCTCTACGAGCAGTACTTC. Together with reference TRBV2 and TRBJ2-7, the CDR3 gives the full variable domain: EPEVTQTPSHQVTQMGQEVILRCVPISNHLYFYWYRQILGQKVEFLVSFYNNEISEKSEIFDDQFSVERPDGSNFTLKIRSTKLEDSAMYFCASRDNLYEQYFGPGTRLTVT.

This chain joins TRBV5-6 and TRBJ2-7; D unclear. Germline CDR1 and CDR2: SGHDT and YYEEEE. The CDR3 contains 14 residues. V was shortened by 0 bases and J by 3 bases, with 10 bases between the two germline ends. CDR3 protein: CASSLEGSHYEQYF. The CDR3 DNA follows: TGTGCCAGCAGCTTGGAGGGCTCCCACTACGAGCAGTACTTC.

This clone was detected only once. This chain joins TRBV4-3 and TRBJ2-3; 7 nucleotides align to TRBD1. The J segment lost 2 bases and the V segment lost 3 bases, leaving 11 bases of the junction unmatched. The CDR3 is 17 residues long. CDR1 LGHNA and CDR2 YSLEER come from the germline V gene. The CDR3, as DNA: TGCGCCAGCAGCCAGCACCCGGGACAGCGCTTCACAGATACGCAGTATTTT. Protein: CASSQHPGQRFTDTQYF.

This chain uses TRBV29-1 with TRBJ2-2, with 9 bases lining up with TRBD2. This CDR3 comprises 17 residues. The trim removed 0 bases at V and 5 bases at J, leaving 10 bases unmatched. Germline values: CDR1 SQVTM, CDR2 ANQGSEA. This CDR3 is CSVEDLVREGRTGELFF. The CDR3 DNA is TGCAGCGTTGAAGATCTGGTGCGGGAGGGACGGACCGGGGAGCTGTTTTTT.

The chain links TRBV10-3 to TRBJ2-5, with 10 positions matching TRBD2. This CDR3 comprises 15 residues. With 2 bases clipped from V and 1 base from J, the junction kept 1 base outside the gene matches. Germline V gene sequence: CDR1 ENHRY, CDR2 SYGVKD. Here the CDR3 reads CAISEASGGQETQYF. CDR3 nucleotides: TGTGCCATCAGTGAGGCTAGCGGGGGCCAAGAGACCCAGTACTTC.

The chain couples TRBV7-9 to TRBJ2-2, with a tentative D call TRBD1 (5 bases). This CDR3 spans 12 amino acids. The V end was cut by 8 bases, the J end by 5 bases, with 9 bases between. Germline loops: CDR1 SEHNR, CDR2 FQNEAQ (reference sequence). The CDR3, as DNA: TGTGCCAGCCGACAGTGGACCGGGGAGCTGTTTTTT. Translating gives CASRQWTGELFF.

CDR3 loop: CASMWGQGANEQYF. For the CDR3, the DNA is TGTGCCAGCATGTGGGGCCAGGGGGCCAACGAGCAGTACTTC. This chain connects TRBV2 to TRBJ2-7; 8 bases align to TRBD1. The germline V gene has CDR1 SNHLY and CDR2 FYNNEI. This CDR3 contains 14 residues. Unmatched junction bases numbered 10, after V lost 7 bases and J lost 5 bases.

The sample holds one count of this clone. This sequence joins TRBV10-2 and TRBJ2-7; tentatively, D is TRBD1 (5 bases). The V gene's germline CDR1 is WSHSY and CDR2 SAAADI. V dropped 6 bases and J dropped 2 bases, with 11 bases sitting between them. The CDR3 is 13 residues long. The CDR3 sequence is CASSWTSTYEQYF. The CDR3 DNA follows: TGCGCCAGCAGCTGGACATCTACCTACGAGCAGTACTTC.

To note about this clone: Other DNA sequences in the same sample also yield this CDR3. The chain couples TRBV10-3 to TRBJ2-7, with a weak D call TRBD1 (6 bases). This CDR3 has 12 residues. V was pared by 6 bases and J by 1 base, with 7 bases between. CDR1 ENHRY and CDR2 SYGVKD come from the germline V gene. In DNA form, the CDR3 reads TGTGCCATCAGCGGACAGTCCTACGAGCAGTACTTC. Its protein is CAISGQSYEQYF.

Notes on this clone: An end of the junction differs from the germline gene, which may be a read error. The chain carries TRBV25-1 and TRBJ1-1, with D perhaps TRBD1 (6 bases). The CDR3 spans 14 residues. In germline, CDR1 is MGHDK, CDR2 SYGVNS. The CDR3 sequence: CASSEWGANAEAFF. In nucleotides, the CDR3 is TGTGCCAGCAGTGAATGGGGGGCGAACGCTGAAGCTTTCTTT.

V is TRBV25-1 and J is TRBJ1-5; D unclear. Trimming shortened V by 11 bases and J by 3 bases, and 14 bases separated the two germline ends. Germline lookup yields CDR1 MGHDK and CDR2 SYGVNS. The CDR3 is 13 amino acids. The CDR3 coding sequence is TGTGCCCCCCGAGTACAGCTCAATCAGCCCCAGCATTTT. Protein product: CAPRVQLNQPQHF.

In its sample, this clone was seen once. This chain uses TRBV9 with TRBJ2-7; D remains ambiguous. V was trimmed by 3 bases and J by 7 bases, leaving 20 bases between them. The CDR3 covers 15 residues. The germline V gene encodes CDR1 SGDLS and CDR2 YYNGEE. This CDR3 is CASSEDAAPDREQYF. In nucleotides, the CDR3 is TGTGCCAGCAGCGAGGACGCAGCACCGGACCGGGAGCAGTACTTC.

The CDR3 DNA is TGTGCCATCAGTGACCGAGCGGGAGGGCCCGTAGAGACCCAGTACTTC. Its translation: CAISDRAGGPVETQYF. V is TRBV10-3 and J is TRBJ2-5; TRBD2 aligns across 10 bases. The V gene's germline CDR1 is ENHRY and CDR2 SYGVKD. V was clipped by 3 bases and J by 4 bases; unmatched bases: 8. This CDR3 spans 16 amino acids.

V is TRBV30 and J is TRBJ2-3; D possibly corresponds to TRBD2 (6 bases). V lost 5 bases and J lost 4, with 10 bases in between. CDR1 GTSNPN and CDR2 SVGIG come from the germline V gene (reference sequence). The CDR3 extends over 12 amino acids. The CDR3, as DNA: TGTGCCTGGGAGGGCGGGGCAGATACGCAGTATTTT. This gives the protein CAWEGGADTQYF. Drawing the rest from reference TRBV30 and TRBJ2-3, the complete variable domain is SQTIHQWPATLVQPVGSPLSLECTVEGTSNPNLYWYRQAAGRGLQLLFYSVGIGQISSEVPQNLSASRPQDRQFILSSKKLLLSDSGFYLCAWEGGADTQYFGPGTRLTVL.

This rearrangement joins TRBV7-9 to TRBJ1-1; D is unresolved. Trimming left V 3 bases short and J 6 bases short, with 14 bases between. The CDR3 has 14 amino acids. Germline assignment: CDR1 SEHNR and CDR2 FQNEAQ (reference sequence). The DNA for the CDR3 is TGTGCCAGCAGCTTCATTGTGTTAGGTGCTGAAGCTTTCTTT. This translates into CASSFIVLGAEAFF.

This clone occurred a few times. The chain links TRBV30 to TRBJ1-1; tentatively, D is TRBD1 (5 bases). V was pared by 0 bases and J by 5 bases, with 13 bases between. The CDR3 spans 14 residues. The germline V gene has CDR1 GTSNPN and CDR2 SVGIG (reference sequence). The CDR3 loop is CAWSVLGDWTEAFF. DNA for the CDR3: TGTGCCTGGAGTGTTTTAGGGGATTGGACTGAAGCTTTCTTT.

This clone was seen only once. The chain joins TRBV2 to TRBJ2-3; D is ambiguous. In germline, CDR1 is SNHLY, CDR2 FYNNEI. V was cut by 0 bases and J by 5 bases, with 3 bases left in between. The CDR3 runs 12 residues. CDR3 sequence: CASSEAEDTQYF. The CDR3 DNA reads as TGTGCCAGCAGTGAAGCGGAAGATACGCAGTATTTT. Filled out from reference TRBV2 and TRBJ2-3, the complete variable domain reads EPEVTQTPSHQVTQMGQEVILRCVPISNHLYFYWYRQILGQKVEFLVSFYNNEISEKSEIFDDQFSVERPDGSNFTLKIRSTKLEDSAMYFCASSEAEDTQYFGPGTRLTVL.